Below are 18 T cell receptor beta chains sequenced from a single sample in a study of identical twins. Each CDR3 protein gets one entry after TCRdb re-called the 5' RACE reads with MiXCR. Among hundreds of thousands of distinct CDR3 sequences listed, roughly 18% were seen once. This same sample was also part of a study on T cells expressing NK-cell markers.

Sequenced sample: PBMCs. These receptors all come from a woman aged 18-30 years in good health.

The sample holds a few counts of this clonotype. The genes are TRBV6-1 and TRBJ2-2, with TRBD1 as a possible D gene (6 bases). CDR1 is MNHNS and CDR2 is SASEGT in the germline V gene. V dropped 7 bases and J dropped 5 bases, with 14 bases sitting between them. The CDR3 consists of 14 residues. CDR3 nucleotide sequence: TGTGCCAGCAACCCCAGGGGTGGGACCGGGGAGCTGTTTTTT. Encoded protein: CASNPRGGTGELFF.

In this sample, this clonotype turned up a few times. The CDR3 DNA reads as TGTGCCAGTGAGGGACTCCCGGGGAACGAGCAGTACTTC. As protein: CASEGLPGNEQYF. The genes are TRBV19 and TRBJ2-7; D might be TRBD2 (6 bases). The germline gives CDR1 LNHDA, CDR2 SQIVND (reference sequence). CDR3 length: 13 amino acids. V dropped 8 bases and J dropped 5 bases, with 16 bases sitting between them.

V gene TRBV20-1 combines with J gene TRBJ1-4; no reliable D call. V was clipped by 5 bases and J by 0 bases, with 10 bases between them. Germline V CDR1 and CDR2: DFQATT, SNEGSKA (reference sequence). CDR3 length equals 14 residues. The CDR3: CSAGSPATNEKLFF. In DNA form, the CDR3 reads TGCAGTGCTGGGTCACCCGCAACTAATGAAAAACTGTTTTTT.

This clonotype showed up many times. The chain carries TRBV20-1 and TRBJ2-3; no clear D. Trimming left V 1 base short and J 10 bases short, with 18 bases between. Germline CDR1 and CDR2: DFQATT and SNEGSKA (reference sequence). The CDR3 length is 14 residues. The CDR3 coding sequence is TGCAGTGCTAGAGTAGGATCGTCCGTTAACTCGCAGTATTTT. Its protein product is CSARVGSSVNSQYF.

The V gene is TRBV16, the J gene TRBJ1-1; 8 nucleotides agree with TRBD1. CDR3 length equals 14 residues. Germline-derived CDR1 and CDR2 are KGHSY and FQNENV. Germline trimming cut 7 bases from V and 6 bases from J; bases unmatched to any gene: 10. CDR3 sequence (DNA): TGTGCCAGCAAGGGGGACAGGCCGGAGTCTGAAGCTTTCTTT. Protein product: CASKGDRPESEAFF.

The sample holds a few counts of this clonotype. The chain recombines TRBV9 with TRBJ1-1; D remains unclear. V was pared by 0 bases and J by 4 bases, with 7 bases between. Per germline, CDR1 SGDLS and CDR2 YYNGEE. The CDR3 has 13 amino acids. Written as DNA, the CDR3 is TGTGCCAGCAGCGTAGATCTGAGCACTGAAGCTTTCTTT. It yields the protein CASSVDLSTEAFF.

The chain joins TRBV30 to TRBJ2-6; D gene uncertain. This CDR3 spans 12 amino acids. Deletions cut 5 bases from V and 2 bases from J, with 4 bases between. From germline, CDR1 is GTSNPN and CDR2 SVGIG (reference sequence). DNA for the CDR3: TGTGCCTGGTCTACTGGGGCCAACGTCCTGACTTTC. It is translated as CAWSTGANVLTF.

This chain joins TRBV11-3 and TRBJ1-3, with a weak D call TRBD1 (6 bases). The CDR3 contains 15 residues. Germline CDR1 SGHNT, CDR2 YENEEA. V lost 4 bases and J 2 bases, leaving 12 bases between the germline ends. For the CDR3, the DNA is TGTGCCAGCAGCTCACAGGGTCTTGCTGGAAACACCATATATTTT. This gives the protein CASSSQGLAGNTIYF.

Ten or more counts support this clonotype. The J gene is TRBJ2-7, the V gene TRBV7-3, with TRBD2 matching 13 bases. CDR3 length equals 18 residues. V shed 0 bases, J shed 1 base, and the junction held 6 bases outside the gene matches. The germline CDR1 and CDR2 sequences are SGHTA and FQGTGA. The CDR3 nucleotides read TGTGCCAGCAGCTTAACGAGGACTAGCGGGGGTGCTTCCTACGAGCAGTACTTC. Amino acids: CASSLTRTSGGASYEQYF.

J is TRBJ2-1 and V is TRBV20-1, with D perhaps TRBD1 (5 bases). This CDR3 is built from 14 residues. Germline-derived CDR1 and CDR2 are DFQATT and SNEGSKA (reference sequence). Trimming cost V 4 bases and J 0 bases, with 10 bases left between them. The CDR3 here is CSAIRVTSYNEQFF. DNA for the CDR3: TGCAGTGCTATCAGGGTGACCTCCTACAATGAGCAGTTCTTC.

The chain joins TRBV7-8 to TRBJ2-5, with D possibly being TRBD1 (6 bases). This CDR3 spans 16 amino acids. Trimming stripped 2 bases from V and 5 bases from J, with 18 bases between. Germline CDR1 SGHVS, CDR2 FQNEAQ. CDR3 nucleotide sequence: TGTGCCAGCAGCTTAATACAGGGTGTTGGACCCGAGACCCAGTACTTC. Translated: CASSLIQGVGPETQYF.

The J gene is TRBJ2-5, the V gene TRBV5-1; 8 nucleotides line up with TRBD2. Germline CDR1 and CDR2: SGHRS and YFSETQ. With V trimmed by 0 bases and J by 3 bases, 10 bases remained unmatched. CDR3 length equals 17 residues. CDR3 DNA: TGCGCCAGCAGCTTGGGGGTCCAGCGGGGGACAAAAGAGACCCAGTACTTC. It codes for CASSLGVQRGTKETQYF.

Many counts were recorded for this clonotype. V gene TRBV5-4 combines with J gene TRBJ1-5, with unresolved D. Germline V CDR1 and CDR2: SGHNT, YYREEE (reference sequence). The V end lost 4 bases, the J end lost 9 bases, and 11 bases lay between the germline ends. The CDR3 runs 12 residues. CDR3 nucleotides: TGTGCCAGCAGCATCGACCGGGGGCCCCAGCATTTT. It yields the protein CASSIDRGPQHF.

The table lists this clonotype with many counts. The chain joins TRBV20-1 to TRBJ2-3, with D tentatively TRBD2 (6 bases). The CDR3 has 12 residues. CDR1 and CDR2 from the germline V gene are DFQATT and SNEGSKA (reference sequence). Trimming took off 7 bases at V and 5 bases at J, with 13 bases between the two ends. The CDR3 nucleotides read TGCAGTGTCGGGCGGGGCATAGATACGCAGTATTTT. Its protein product is CSVGRGIDTQYF.

V usage is TRBV12-3 or TRBV12-4 and J usage is TRBJ2-7, with 11 bases matching TRBD2. After removal of 5 bases from V and 7 bases from J, the junction contained 10 bases not matched to a gene. The CDR3 extends over 15 amino acids. In DNA, the CDR3 is TGTGCCAGCAGTGTGTATAGCGGGGGGGCTGGTGAGCAGTACTTC. Translation: CASSVYSGGAGEQYF.

This chain uses TRBV9 with TRBJ2-1; D uncertain. Germline V gene data show CDR1 as SGDLS and CDR2 as YYNGEE. The V gene lost 4 bases and the J gene lost 6 bases, with 8 bases spanning the gap. The CDR3 length is 12 residues. This CDR3 is CASSRSINEQFF. The CDR3 DNA reads as TGTGCCAGCAGCCGCTCCATCAATGAGCAGTTCTTC. Together with reference TRBV9 and TRBJ2-1, the CDR3 gives the full variable domain: DSGVTQTPKHLITATGQRVTLRCSPRSGDLSVYWYQQSLDQGLQFLIQYYNGEERAKGNILERFSAQQFPDLHSELNLSSLELGDSALYFCASSRSINEQFFGPGTRLTVL.

The chain couples TRBV27 to TRBJ2-1; D is undetermined. CDR1 MNHEY and CDR2 SMNVEV come from the germline V gene (reference sequence). The CDR3 extends over 14 amino acids. V was shortened by 6 bases and J by 3 bases, with 12 bases between the two germline ends. The CDR3 DNA reads TGTGCCAGCAGCTCGCCCTCAGACTACAATGAGCAGTTCTTC. It yields the protein CASSSPSDYNEQFF.

This clonotype was detected only a few times. Germline and junction disagree at one end, which may indicate a read error. The chain joins TRBV18 to TRBJ2-1; D perhaps matches TRBD1 (5 bases). Per the germline V gene, CDR1 is KGHSH and CDR2 is LQKENI. There are 15 residues in the CDR3. The CDR3 coding sequence is TGTGCCAGCTCGCCACAGGCAAGCTCCTACAATGAGCAGTTCTTC. It is translated as CASSPQASSYNEQFF.